The TCR beta chain under discussion was sequenced for a study of CD8+CD57+ T cells in acquired aplastic anemia. About the research overall: Across the sorted CD4+ and CD8+ cells, DNA amounts averaged approximately 3 ug. General study results and limits: Patients and controls were found to share some 30 CD8+ CDR3 sequences. Researchers reported that CD8+ Simpson's diversity was not significantly different in patients versus controls.

Both TCR beta VDJ combination and CDR3 sequence profiling were carried out. Genomic DNA was the template for this profiling. TCRdb processed the reads anew with MiXCR; each CDR3 protein has one entry. The sample carries under 200,000 distinct CDR3 sequences, roughly 40% recorded once. CDR1 is MDHEN and CDR2 is SYDVKM in the germline V gene. This CDR3 comprises 11 residues. The V gene lost 3 bases and the J gene lost 5 bases, with 3 bases spanning the gap. Remarks on this clonotype: What it binds is unknown.

This TCR derives from a human donor in good health. The sample was sorted CD4+, CD8+, or CD8+CD57+ T cells (not recorded which) from PBMCs. The chain couples TRBV28 to TRBJ2-3; unclear D gene. CDR3 sequence reads: CASSLQDTQYF. CDR3 coding DNA: TGTGCCAGCAGTTTGCAAGATACGCAGTATTTT.